The clone carrying this T cell receptor (beta chain) was detected only once. The assay was immunoSEQ multiplex PCR, and TCRdb's table has in-frame clones only and misses some. The sample contains about 2.4 million clones, 80% to 95% of which appear only once. This specimen belongs to a study of shared clonotypes between healthy human individuals. The junction had 11 bases not matched to a gene; V was cut back by 6 bases and J by 5 bases. Germline V lookup: CDR1 MNHEY, CDR2 SVGAGI. CDR3 length: 15 amino acids. The source of this sequence is a man aged 18-30 years in good health. Some clones in this sample may be carry-over from other donors' samples. Material: naive CD4+ T cells from PBMCs. Specified subset: CD45RA+ positively selected. This sequence joins TRBV6-5 and TRBJ2-5, with 8 bases identical to TRBD2. This chain's CDR3 is CASRQPGTSAETQYF. CDR3 coding DNA: TGTGCCAGCAGGCAACCCGGGACTAGTGCGGAGACCCAGTACTTC.